This T cell receptor beta chain was recovered during a study of T-cell reconstitution after alpha-beta-depleted transplantation in children. Construction of the TCRbeta library involved unique molecular identifiers. TCRdb redid the calling of the PCR reads with MiXCR, one entry per CDR3 protein. The sample yields approximately 800,000 distinct CDR3 sequences, 15% to 20% seen once. This clonotype occurred a few times. Per germline, CDR1 SGHDT and CDR2 YYEEEE. This CDR3 contains 15 residues. With 3 bases clipped from V and 3 bases from J, the junction kept 6 bases outside the gene matches. The source is a male patient younger than 18 who had a stem cell transplant for acute lymphoblastic leukemia, so the T cells may come from the graft donor. V gene TRBV5-6 combines with J gene TRBJ2-3, with 8 bases fitting TRBD1. The starting material was PBMCs, mostly from graft donor cells, obtained 360 days after TCRalphabeta/CD19-depleted stem cell transplant. This CDR3 reads CASSSLTGVTDTQYF. CDR3 bases: TGTGCCAGCAGCTCCCTGACAGGGGTGACAGATACGCAGTATTTT.